This is a list of T cell receptor beta chains from one sample in a study of blood T cell repertoires in COVID-19. Method: immunoSEQ multiplex PCR; TCRdb's copy keeps in-frame clones and lacks some. The sample consists of tens of thousands of clones, approximately 82% of them appearing once. Source material: peripheral blood. These receptors were collected from an elderly woman with acute or convalescent COVID-19. Both conserved end residues are trimmed from each CDR3. The D gene is left open where the match is weak.

D | J | V | CDR3
TRBD1 | TRBJ1-2 | TRBV19 | ASSTTHRGNYGYT
TRBD1 | TRBJ1-1 | TRBV28 | ASSYRGKNTEAF
. | TRBJ1-5 | TRBV5-1 | ASSPLAGAGQPQH
. | TRBJ2-2 | TRBV2 | ASRVGTNTGELF
. | TRBJ1-5 | TRBV6-5 | ASIPARGNNQPQH
. | TRBJ1-1 | TRBV7-6 | ASSLGGGTEAF
. | TRBJ2-5 | TRBV19 | ASSISGIERETQY
TRBD2 | TRBJ2-7 | TRBV7-9 | ASSPWIAGVYEQY
. | TRBJ2-5 | TRBV4-1 | ASSQLGRGFQETQY
TRBD1 | TRBJ1-1 | TRBV5-1 | ASSRGQGSLNTEAF
. | TRBJ2-7 | TRBV2 | ASSEGGRTYEQY
. | TRBJ2-3 | TRBV19 | ASSIDANRPSTDTQY
TRBD1 | TRBJ2-2 | TRBV3-1/TRBV3-2 | ASSPGGQGHYTGELF
TRBD2 | TRBJ2-1 | TRBV19 | ASIGPGISGSSYNEQF
. | TRBJ1-1 | TRBV13 | ASSGSGGSYTEAF
TRBD2 | TRBJ2-1 | TRBV5-8 | ASSLGLAGNWNEQF
TRBD2 | TRBJ2-5 | TRBV19 | ASSIDLTSGGYRETQY
TRBD2 | TRBJ2-1 | TRBV7-3 | ASSRLTSGVEQF
TRBD2 | TRBJ2-1 | TRBV3-1/TRBV3-2 | ASSQDTLAGQF
. | TRBJ1-2 | TRBV5-1 | ASSYSLTGYGYT
. | TRBJ1-5 | TRBV28 | ASSLEGNSNQPQH
. | TRBJ1-1 | TRBV27 | ASVRLGDTEAF
TRBD1 | TRBJ1-2 | TRBV29-1 | SVLGSVTGEFNYGYT